This T cell receptor (beta chain) came from a study of cytomegalovirus exposure and HLA in healthy donors. The CDR3 runs to 13 residues. The V end was cut by 4 bases, the J end by 11 bases, with 17 bases between. Germline values: CDR1 LGHNA, CDR2 YSLEER. Overall study results and limits: An analysis was carried out at a later point. It showed that HLA-associated TCR beta chains were more clonally expanded than equally common non-associated chains. Presence/absence analyses took donor sequencing depth as roughly uniform. According to a later analysis, most TCR beta chains associated with CMV appeared HLA-restricted.

There are a few counts of this clone. Its antigen is undetermined. Participants comprised healthy donors of bone marrow. The PCR employed 60 Vbeta primers together with 13 Jbeta primers. Using immunoSEQ multiplex PCR, the repertoire was profiled, and TCRdb retains in-frame clones only, with some absent. Of around 170,000 clones in the sample, 60% to 85% are singletons; the top ten hold more than 6%. This clonotype originated in a woman between 40 and 50 years old in good health and CMV-seropositive. Sequenced input: PBMCs. The chain carries TRBV4-3 and TRBJ1-2; unclear D gene. CDR3 loop: CASSLMVAGTYTF. DNA for the CDR3: TGCGCCAGCAGCCTAATGGTTGCAGGAACTTACACCTTC.